A selection of T cell receptor beta chains follows, all from one sample in a study of yellow fever vaccine responses in identical twins. Each CDR3 protein gets one entry after TCRdb re-called the RT-PCR reads with MiXCR. Among roughly 36,000 distinct CDR3 sequences listed, about 61% were seen once. Sequencing was performed on T cells from blood (PBMCs), unsorted or a sorted subset (not recorded which), taken before or after yellow fever vaccination (not recorded which). These receptors were obtained from a young woman who received the yellow fever vaccine. Both conserved end residues are part of each CDR3. The D gene is left open where the match is weak. Not every row has a clone size; where given, it reads once, few, many or a size class.

CDR3aa,CDR3nt,len,d_gene,abundance,j_gene,v_gene
CASSLLGNTIYF,TGTGCCAGCAGTTTATTGGGAAACACCATATATTTT,12,NA,NA,TRBJ1-3,TRBV12-3/TRBV12-4
CASSYSGGTDTQYF,TGTGCCAGCAGTTACTCAGGCGGGACAGATACGCAGTATTTT,14,NA,NA,TRBJ2-3,TRBV6-5
CATSRPGGSYNEQFF,TGTGCCACCAGCAGGCCAGGGGGTTCCTACAATGAGCAGTTCTTC,15,TRBD1,NA,TRBJ2-1,TRBV15
CASSVDSGVEKLFF,TGTGCCAGCAGCGTAGATTCAGGGGTTGAAAAACTGTTTTTT,14,NA,NA,TRBJ1-4,TRBV9
CATSRTGRNSPLHF,TGTGCCACCAGCAGAACAGGGAGAAATTCACCCCTCCACTTT,14,NA,NA,TRBJ1-6,TRBV15
CASSEAGTYEQYF,TGCGCCAGCAGTGAAGCGGGAACCTACGAGCAGTACTTC,13,TRBD2,few,TRBJ2-7,TRBV10-1
CASSPPSRNPGELFF,TGTGCCAGCTCACCACCGTCGAGAAATCCCGGGGAGCTGTTTTTT,15,NA,NA,TRBJ2-2,TRBV18
CASSLGGTAYNEQFF,TGTGCCAGCAGCTTAGGGGGGACGGCCTACAATGAGCAGTTCTTC,15,NA,NA,TRBJ2-1,TRBV11-3
CASSQDHENTEAFF,TGTGCCAGCAGCCAAGATCATGAAAACACTGAAGCTTTCTTT,14,NA,few,TRBJ1-1,TRBV4-2
CARRRLAGGREQFF,TGTGCCAGAAGAAGACTAGCGGGAGGTCGGGAGCAGTTCTTC,14,TRBD2,NA,TRBJ2-1,TRBV28